These 9 T cell receptor beta chains were sequenced from one sample in a study of T cell responses to AZD1222 COVID-19 vaccine (dated by TCRdb to the early 2020s). Interpreted using the paper, the time point label stands for: about 28 days (+/-7) after the second vaccine dose. The label giving this sample's treatment or condition can be read as: meningococcal conjugate vaccine given as trial control. The library came from the immunoSEQ multiplex PCR assay. Held by TCRdb, this immuneACCESS table contains in-frame sequences only and omits some clones. Under half of the omission traces to an unresolved V gene where checked; the cause of the rest is unknown. Recorded for this sample are roughly 200,000 clones; just over 90% of them occurred a single time. Around 3.6% of the sample is held by the ten biggest clonotypes. The material was peripheral blood, obtained 28 days after the second dose of the MenACWY control vaccine. Receptors were obtained from an adult who received the MenACWY meningococcal vaccine as a control.

This chain links TRBV11-2 with TRBJ1-2; perhaps TRBD1 as D (6 bases). The germline CDR1 and CDR2 sequences are SGHAT and FQNNGV. The CDR3 consists of 14 residues. Between the trimmed V and J ends, which lost 1 base and 2 bases, there was a span of 8 bases. Here the CDR3 DNA reads TGTGCCAGCAGCTTAGGGCAGGGGAACTATGGCTACACCTTC. Translation gives CASSLGQGNYGYTF. Complete variable domain (other parts from reference TRBV11-2 and TRBJ1-2): EAGVAQSPRYKIIEKRQSVAFWCNPISGHATLYWYQQILGQGPKLLIQFQNNGVVDDSQLPKDRFSAERLKGVDSTLKIQPAKLEDSAVYLCASSLGQGNYGYTFGSGTRLTVV.

V usage is TRBV28 and J usage is TRBJ2-1; D not resolved. Trimming removed 2 bases at V and 7 bases at J, with 6 bases between. The CDR3 spans 12 residues. From germline, CDR1 is MDHEN and CDR2 SYDVKM. Here the CDR3 reads CASSLIRNEQFF. CDR3 nucleotides: TGTGCCAGCAGTTTAATCCGGAATGAGCAGTTCTTC.

The gene calls are TRBV11-2 and TRBJ1-3; D is unresolved. Trimming cost V 0 bases and J 4 bases, with 10 bases left between them. The CDR3 sequence is 15 residues long. Germline V CDR1 and CDR2: SGHAT, FQNNGV. CDR3 sequence (DNA): TGTGCCAGCAGCTTAGAGGGAGGGTTCGGAAACACCATATATTTT. It encodes CASSLEGGFGNTIYF.

The chain couples TRBV18 to TRBJ2-1; 10 nucleotides match TRBD2. From germline, CDR1 is KGHSH and CDR2 LQKENI. Unmatched junction bases numbered 2, after V lost 2 bases and J lost 4 bases. The CDR3 is made up of 15 amino acids. The CDR3 DNA follows: TGTGCCAGCTCACCAGGACTAGCGGCTTACAATGAGCAGTTCTTC. It yields the protein CASSPGLAAYNEQFF. Variable domain in full (rest from reference TRBV18 and TRBJ2-1): NAGVMQNPRHLVRRRGQEARLRCSPMKGHSHVYWYRQLPEEGLKFMVYLQKENIIDESGMPKERFSAEFPKEGPSILRIQQVVRGDSAAYFCASSPGLAAYNEQFFGPGTRLTVL.

This rearrangement joins TRBV28 to TRBJ1-1; D ambiguous. Deletions cut 8 bases from V and 1 base from J, with 8 bases between. The CDR3 spans 12 residues. Germline assignment: CDR1 MDHEN and CDR2 SYDVKM. The CDR3 reads CASGSANTEAFF. In nucleotides, the CDR3 is TGTGCCAGCGGGTCAGCGAACACTGAAGCTTTCTTT.

CDR3 region: CASSVGRGNTIYF. The CDR3 nucleotides are TGCGCCAGCAGCGTGGGTCGAGGAAACACCATATATTTT. The chain employs TRBV5-1 and TRBJ1-3; no reliable D call. This CDR3 is 13 amino acids long. Trimming took off 4 bases at V and 4 bases at J, with 9 bases between the two ends. In germline, CDR1 is SGHRS, CDR2 YFSETQ.

The chain employs TRBV3-1 (or the pseudogene TRBV3-2) and TRBJ2-7; TRBD1 matches 7 bases. V shed 7 bases and J 3 bases; nucleotides not matched to a gene: 12. The V gene's germline CDR1 is LGHDT and CDR2 YNNKEL (reference sequence). This CDR3 contains 15 residues. CDR3 loop: CASTLGSGGIYEQYF. The CDR3 DNA is TGTGCCAGCACCCTCGGGTCAGGGGGTATCTACGAGCAGTACTTC.

The chain links TRBV28 to TRBJ1-5; maybe TRBD1 (6 bases). The germline V and J ends were trimmed by 5 bases and 11 bases, with 19 bases remaining between them. Germline V gene lookup returns CDR1 MDHEN and CDR2 SYDVKM. The CDR3 has 14 residues. CDR3 in DNA: TGTGCCAGCAGTCCACCCCAGGGGAATGCAGCCCAGCATTTT. This gives the protein CASSPPQGNAAQHF.

The chain employs TRBV5-1 and TRBJ1-1; D uncertain. CDR3 length: 13 amino acids. CDR1 is SGHRS and CDR2 is YFSETQ in the germline V gene. V lost 2 bases and J 0 bases, leaving 5 bases between the germline ends. CDR3 protein: CASSFGLNTEAFF. The CDR3 DNA reads TGCGCCAGCAGCTTTGGGCTGAACACTGAAGCTTTCTTT.